The sequence of this TCR beta chain was determined in a study of blood T cell repertoires in COVID-19. Assay: immunoSEQ multiplex PCR; the TCRdb copy retains only in-frame clones and omits some. This table has 150,000 to 200,000 clones, about 80% appearing once. V gave up 5 bases and J gave up 4 bases, with 9 bases separating them. CDR3 size: 13 residues. The receptor was derived from a man in his sixties with acute or convalescent COVID-19. The rearrangement links TRBV12-3 or TRBV12-4 to TRBJ1-3; the D is unclear. Sequencing input: peripheral blood. In DNA, the CDR3 is TGTGCCAGCAGTCCCTCGACAGGAAACACCATATATTTT. Translation: CASSPSTGNTIYF.